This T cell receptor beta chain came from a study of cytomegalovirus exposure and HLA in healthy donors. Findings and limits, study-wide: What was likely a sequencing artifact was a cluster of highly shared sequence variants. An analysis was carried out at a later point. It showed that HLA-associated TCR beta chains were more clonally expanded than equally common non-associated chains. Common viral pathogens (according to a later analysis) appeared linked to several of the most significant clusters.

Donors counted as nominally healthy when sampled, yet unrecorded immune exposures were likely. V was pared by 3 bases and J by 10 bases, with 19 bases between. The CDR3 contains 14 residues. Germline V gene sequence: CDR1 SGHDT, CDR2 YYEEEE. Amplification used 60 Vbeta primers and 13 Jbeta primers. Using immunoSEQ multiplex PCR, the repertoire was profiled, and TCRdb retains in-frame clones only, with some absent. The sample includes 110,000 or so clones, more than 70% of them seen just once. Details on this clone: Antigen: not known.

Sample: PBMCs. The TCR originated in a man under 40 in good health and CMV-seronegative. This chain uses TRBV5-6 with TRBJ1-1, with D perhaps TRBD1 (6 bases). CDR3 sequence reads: CASSSQGSGPGAFF. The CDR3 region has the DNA TGTGCCAGCAGCTCACAGGGTTCTGGGCCGGGAGCTTTCTTT.